This T cell receptor (beta chain) is from a study of T cell changes during pregnancy in multiple sclerosis. Repertoires were generated with immunoSEQ multiplex PCR, while TCRdb's copy carries only in-frame clones and drops some. The sample shows about 86,000 clones, less than 95% of them seen only once. The CDR3 is 14 residues long. Trimming removed 0 bases at V and 2 bases at J, with 8 bases between. Looked up from germline, CDR1 is SGHDT and CDR2 is YYEEEE. The sequenced sample was peripheral blood, obtained in the first trimester of pregnancy. The origin of this receptor is a female donor in good health, enrolled as a control in a pregnancy study. The chain has TRBV5-6 and TRBJ1-2; D ambiguous. The CDR3 loop reads CASSLGRGNYGYTF. CDR3 bases: TGTGCCAGCAGCTTGGGACGGGGAAACTATGGCTACACCTTC.